This TCR beta chain was observed in a study of shared clonotypes between healthy human individuals. Study-wide findings and caveats: Despite large depth, rarefaction showed incomplete sorted-subset sequencing. Against clonotypes common to all four donors, non-shared ones had lower generation probabilities.

The study separated CD4+ cells into CD45RA+ naive and CD45RA-negative memory subsets. A note on this clone: The antigen remains unidentified.

TCRdb's table, derived via immunoSEQ multiplex PCR, lists solely in-frame clones and lacks some. The table records approximately 2,000,000 clones, 85% to 95% of them present only once. Trimming left V 2 bases short and J 2 bases short, with 10 bases between. This CDR3 is built from 14 residues. Germline V lookup: CDR1 WNHNN, CDR2 SYGVQD (reference sequence). J is TRBJ2-7 and V is TRBV10-1; maybe TRBD1 (6 bases). This receptor was identified in a man aged 18 to 29 in good health. Some clones in this sample may be carry-over from other donors' samples. Material for sequencing was naive CD4+ T cells from PBMCs. Documented subset: CD45RA+ positively selected. The CDR3, as DNA: TGCGCCAGCAGTGAGATCCCAGGGGCCTACGAGCAGTACTTC. This sequence encodes CASSEIPGAYEQYF.